This TCR beta chain was found in a study of blood T cell repertoires in COVID-19. On the study more broadly: Whether acute or convalescent, the COVID-19 samples came from the United States, Italy and Spain. From T cells, B-cell-depleted T cells, or PBMCs came the material, which was cDNA or gDNA.

In the original processing: Amplification of reference gene primers provided the estimated nucleated cell counts. The repertoire was sequenced with immunoSEQ multiplex PCR; TCRdb's copy has only in-frame clones and lacks some. That table furnishes V, J and clone size, whereas the DNA furnished D and trimming. The repertoire holds over 100,000 clones, about 89% seen once, with approximately 4.7% in the top ten. The CDR3 totals 15 residues. Germline loops: CDR1 MNHNS, CDR2 SASEGT. V was pared by 1 base and J by 2 bases, with 12 bases between. The sequenced material came from peripheral blood. The V and J genes are TRBV6-1 and TRBJ2-7, with a possible D match to TRBD1 (6 bases). This receptor was taken from a man aged 40-55 years with acute or convalescent COVID-19. The CDR3 DNA reads TGTGCCAGCAGTGAAGGTCATAGGGGGACCTACGAGCAGTACTTC. This translates into CASSEGHRGTYEQYF.